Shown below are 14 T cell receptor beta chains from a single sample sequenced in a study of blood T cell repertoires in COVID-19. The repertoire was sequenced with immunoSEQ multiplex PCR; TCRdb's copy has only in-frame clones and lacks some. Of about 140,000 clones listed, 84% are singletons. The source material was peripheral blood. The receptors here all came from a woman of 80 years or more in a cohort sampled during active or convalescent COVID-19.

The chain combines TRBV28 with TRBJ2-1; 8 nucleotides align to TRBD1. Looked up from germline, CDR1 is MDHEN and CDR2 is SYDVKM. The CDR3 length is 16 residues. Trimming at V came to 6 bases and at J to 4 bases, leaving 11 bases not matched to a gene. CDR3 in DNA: TGTGCCAGCAGGTCGGCAGGGGGCGCGCAATACAATGAGCAGTTCTTC. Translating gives CASRSAGGAQYNEQFF.

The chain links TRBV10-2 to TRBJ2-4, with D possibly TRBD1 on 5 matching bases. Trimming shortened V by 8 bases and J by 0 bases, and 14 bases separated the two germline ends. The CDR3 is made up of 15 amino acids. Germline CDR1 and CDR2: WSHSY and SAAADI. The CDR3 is CASQTVVEAKNIQYF. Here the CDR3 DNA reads TGCGCCAGCCAGACAGTCGTTGAAGCCAAAAACATTCAGTACTTC.

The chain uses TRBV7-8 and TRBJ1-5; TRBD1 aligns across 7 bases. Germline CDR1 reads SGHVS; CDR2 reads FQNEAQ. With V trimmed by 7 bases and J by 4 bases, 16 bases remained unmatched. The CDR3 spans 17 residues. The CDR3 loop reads CASTRKATGTANQPQHF. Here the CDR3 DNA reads TGTGCCAGCACCCGAAAGGCCACCGGGACAGCTAATCAGCCCCAGCATTTT.

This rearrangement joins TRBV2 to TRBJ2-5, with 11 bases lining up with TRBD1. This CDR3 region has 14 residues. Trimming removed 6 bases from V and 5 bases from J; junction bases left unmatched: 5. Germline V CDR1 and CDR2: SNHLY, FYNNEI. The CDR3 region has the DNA TGTGCCAGCAGCAGGGACAGGGGGTCTGAGACCCAGTACTTC. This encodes CASSRDRGSETQYF.

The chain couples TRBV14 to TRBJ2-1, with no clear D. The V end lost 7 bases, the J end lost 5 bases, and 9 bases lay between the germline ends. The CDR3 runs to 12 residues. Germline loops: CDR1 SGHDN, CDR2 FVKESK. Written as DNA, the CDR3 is TGTGCCAGCAATGGGCTACACAATGAGCAGTTCTTC. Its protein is CASNGLHNEQFF.

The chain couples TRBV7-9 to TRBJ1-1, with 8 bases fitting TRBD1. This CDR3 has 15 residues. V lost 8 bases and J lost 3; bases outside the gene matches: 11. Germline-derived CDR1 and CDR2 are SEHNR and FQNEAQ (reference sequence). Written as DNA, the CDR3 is TGTGCCAGCGCTATTTCAGGGGGCGCGGACACTGAAGCTTTCTTT. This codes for CASAISGGADTEAFF.

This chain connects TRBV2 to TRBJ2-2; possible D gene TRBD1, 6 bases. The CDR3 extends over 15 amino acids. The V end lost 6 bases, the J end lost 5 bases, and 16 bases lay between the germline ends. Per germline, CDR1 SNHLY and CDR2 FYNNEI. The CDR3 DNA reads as TGTGCCAGCAGGCAACAGGGCCCGGGTACCGGGGAGCTGTTTTTT. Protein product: CASRQQGPGTGELFF. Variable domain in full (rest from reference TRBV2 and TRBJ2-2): EPEVTQTPSHQVTQMGQEVILRCVPISNHLYFYWYRQILGQKVEFLVSFYNNEISEKSEIFDDQFSVERPDGSNFTLKIRSTKLEDSAMYFCASRQQGPGTGELFFGEGSRLTVL.

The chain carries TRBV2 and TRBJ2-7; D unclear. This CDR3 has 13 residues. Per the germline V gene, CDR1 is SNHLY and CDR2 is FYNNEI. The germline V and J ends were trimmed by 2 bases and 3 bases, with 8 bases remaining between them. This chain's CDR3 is CASSENSYYEQYV. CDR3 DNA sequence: TGTGCCAGCAGTGAAAACAGTTACTACGAGCAGTACGTC.

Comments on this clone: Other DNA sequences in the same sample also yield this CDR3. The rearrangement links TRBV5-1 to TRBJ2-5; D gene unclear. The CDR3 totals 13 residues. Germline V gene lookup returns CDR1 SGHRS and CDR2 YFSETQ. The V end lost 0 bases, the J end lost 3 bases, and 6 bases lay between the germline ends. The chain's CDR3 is CASSLVPKETQYF. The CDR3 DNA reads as TGCGCCAGCAGCTTGGTACCTAAAGAGACCCAGTACTTC. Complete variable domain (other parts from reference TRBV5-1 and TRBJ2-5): KAGVTQTPRYLIKTRGQQVTLSCSPISGHRSVSWYQQTPGQGLQFLFEYFSETQRNKGNFPGRFSGRQFSNSRSEMNVSTLELGDSALYLCASSLVPKETQYFGPGTRLLVL.

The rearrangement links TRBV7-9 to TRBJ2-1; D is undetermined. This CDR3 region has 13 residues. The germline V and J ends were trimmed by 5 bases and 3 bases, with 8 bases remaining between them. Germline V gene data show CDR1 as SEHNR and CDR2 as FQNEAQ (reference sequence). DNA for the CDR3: TGTGCCAGCAGCCGTCTACTCTACAATGAGCAGTTCTTC. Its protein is CASSRLLYNEQFF.

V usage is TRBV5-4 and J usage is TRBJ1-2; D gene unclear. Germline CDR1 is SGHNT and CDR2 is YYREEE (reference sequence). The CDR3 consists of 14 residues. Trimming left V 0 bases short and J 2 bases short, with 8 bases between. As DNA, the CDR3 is TGTGCCAGCAGCTTGGACGGTCGAAACTATGGCTACACCTTC. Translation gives CASSLDGRNYGYTF. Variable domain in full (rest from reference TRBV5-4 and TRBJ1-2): ETGVTQSPTHLIKTRGQQVTLRCSSQSGHNTVSWYQQALGQGPQFIFQYYREEENGRGNFPPRFSGLQFPNYSSELNVNALELDDSALYLCASSLDGRNYGYTFGSGTRLTVV.

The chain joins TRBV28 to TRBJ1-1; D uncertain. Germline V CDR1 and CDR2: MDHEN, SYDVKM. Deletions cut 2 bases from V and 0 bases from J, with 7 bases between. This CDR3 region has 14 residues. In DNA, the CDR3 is TGTGCCAGCAGTTTACCGGTAATGAACACTGAAGCTTTCTTT. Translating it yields CASSLPVMNTEAFF.

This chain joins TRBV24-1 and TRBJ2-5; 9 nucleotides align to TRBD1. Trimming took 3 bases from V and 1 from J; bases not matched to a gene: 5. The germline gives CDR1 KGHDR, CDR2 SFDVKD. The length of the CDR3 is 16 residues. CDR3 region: CATSDPRDRAQETQYF. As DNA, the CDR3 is TGTGCCACCAGTGATCCCCGGGACAGGGCCCAAGAGACCCAGTACTTC.

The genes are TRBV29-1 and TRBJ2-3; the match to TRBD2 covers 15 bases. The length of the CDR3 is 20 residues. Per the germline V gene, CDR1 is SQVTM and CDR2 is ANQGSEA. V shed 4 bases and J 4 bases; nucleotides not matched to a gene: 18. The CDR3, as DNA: TGCAGCGTTGCCGGCGAATTAGGGACTAGCGGGGGGACTGCCCCAGATACGCAGTATTTT. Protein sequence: CSVAGELGTSGGTAPDTQYF.